The 5 T cell receptor beta chains given below trace back to one sample, sequenced in a study of shared clonotypes between healthy human individuals. The table came from immunoSEQ multiplex PCR; TCRdb's copy has only in-frame clones and leaves some out. This table holds approximately 2.1 million clones, approximately 93% found once. Sequencing was performed on naive CD4+ T cells from PBMCs. Specified subset: CD45RA+ positively selected. The receptors were gathered from a man between 18 and 29 years old in good health. Some clones in this sample may be carry-over from other donors' samples.

J is TRBJ2-7 and V is TRBV11-2, with TRBD2 identical over 12 bases. This CDR3 spans 17 amino acids. The V segment lost 1 base and the J segment 6 bases; nucleotides outside the gene matches: 10. CDR1 is SGHAT, CDR2 FQNNGV, per germline. The CDR3 DNA is TGTGCCAGCAGCTTAGGGCTAGCGGGAGGGGGAGCGGGCGAGCAGTACTTC. It encodes CASSLGLAGGGAGEQYF. The entire variable domain, with the rest obtained from reference TRBV11-2 and TRBJ2-7, is as follows: EAGVAQSPRYKIIEKRQSVAFWCNPISGHATLYWYQQILGQGPKLLIQFQNNGVVDDSQLPKDRFSAERLKGVDSTLKIQPAKLEDSAVYLCASSLGLAGGGAGEQYFGPGTRLTVT.

Details on this clone: Other DNA sequences of this sample code for an identical CDR3. The V gene is TRBV7-3, the J gene TRBJ2-5; D may be TRBD2 (5 bases). Germline values: CDR1 SGHTA, CDR2 FQGTGA. The CDR3 length is 11 residues. Trimming left V 5 bases short and J 4 bases short, with 5 bases between. For the CDR3, the DNA is TGTGCCAGCAGCAGCGGAGAGACCCAGTACTTC. Protein sequence: CASSSGETQYF. Supplemented by reference TRBV7-3 and TRBJ2-5, the full variable domain reads GAGVSQTPSNKVTEKGKYVELRCDPISGHTALYWYRQSLGQGPEFLIYFQGTGAADDSGLPNDRFFAVRPEGSVSTLKIQRTERGDSAVYLCASSSGETQYFGPGTRLLVL.

This clone has a single count. This chain links TRBV28 with TRBJ1-3; D is perhaps TRBD1 (5 bases). Germline V gives CDR1 MDHEN, CDR2 SYDVKM. The CDR3 totals 17 residues. V shed 3 bases and J shed 0 bases, with 15 bases lying between them. The CDR3 spells CASSLSGAGSSGNTIYF. The DNA for the CDR3 is TGTGCCAGCAGTTTGTCGGGTGCAGGGAGCTCTGGAAACACCATATATTTT.

The chain combines TRBV7-3 with TRBJ2-7, with D perhaps matching TRBD2 (5 bases). CDR1 and CDR2 (germline): SGHTA, FQGTGA. Trimming took off 0 bases at V and 0 bases at J, with 9 bases between the two ends. This CDR3 region has 15 residues. CDR3 in DNA: TGTGCCAGCAGCTTAACTGGCGGGCCCTCCTACGAGCAGTACTTC. Protein sequence: CASSLTGGPSYEQYF.

V and J are TRBV10-1 and TRBJ2-6; D remains ambiguous. Germline CDR1 and CDR2: WNHNN and SYGVQD (reference sequence). Trimming took off 4 bases at V and 4 bases at J, with 11 bases between the two ends. CDR3 length: 15 residues. CDR3 in DNA: TGCGCCAGCAGTGGAACAGATCTGGGGGCCAACGTCCTGACTTTC. This codes for CASSGTDLGANVLTF.